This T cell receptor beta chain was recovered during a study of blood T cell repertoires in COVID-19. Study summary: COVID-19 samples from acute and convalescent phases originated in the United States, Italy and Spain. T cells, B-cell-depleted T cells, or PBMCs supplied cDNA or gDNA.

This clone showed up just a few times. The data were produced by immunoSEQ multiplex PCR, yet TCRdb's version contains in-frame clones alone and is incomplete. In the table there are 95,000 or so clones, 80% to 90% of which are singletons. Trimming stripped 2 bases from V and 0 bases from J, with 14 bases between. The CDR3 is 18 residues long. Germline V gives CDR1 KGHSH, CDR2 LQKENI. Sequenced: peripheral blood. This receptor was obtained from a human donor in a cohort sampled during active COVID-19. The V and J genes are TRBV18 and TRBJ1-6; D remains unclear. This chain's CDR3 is CASSPIPVESSYNSPLHF. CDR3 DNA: TGTGCCAGCTCACCAATCCCGGTAGAAAGCTCCTATAATTCACCCCTCCACTTT.